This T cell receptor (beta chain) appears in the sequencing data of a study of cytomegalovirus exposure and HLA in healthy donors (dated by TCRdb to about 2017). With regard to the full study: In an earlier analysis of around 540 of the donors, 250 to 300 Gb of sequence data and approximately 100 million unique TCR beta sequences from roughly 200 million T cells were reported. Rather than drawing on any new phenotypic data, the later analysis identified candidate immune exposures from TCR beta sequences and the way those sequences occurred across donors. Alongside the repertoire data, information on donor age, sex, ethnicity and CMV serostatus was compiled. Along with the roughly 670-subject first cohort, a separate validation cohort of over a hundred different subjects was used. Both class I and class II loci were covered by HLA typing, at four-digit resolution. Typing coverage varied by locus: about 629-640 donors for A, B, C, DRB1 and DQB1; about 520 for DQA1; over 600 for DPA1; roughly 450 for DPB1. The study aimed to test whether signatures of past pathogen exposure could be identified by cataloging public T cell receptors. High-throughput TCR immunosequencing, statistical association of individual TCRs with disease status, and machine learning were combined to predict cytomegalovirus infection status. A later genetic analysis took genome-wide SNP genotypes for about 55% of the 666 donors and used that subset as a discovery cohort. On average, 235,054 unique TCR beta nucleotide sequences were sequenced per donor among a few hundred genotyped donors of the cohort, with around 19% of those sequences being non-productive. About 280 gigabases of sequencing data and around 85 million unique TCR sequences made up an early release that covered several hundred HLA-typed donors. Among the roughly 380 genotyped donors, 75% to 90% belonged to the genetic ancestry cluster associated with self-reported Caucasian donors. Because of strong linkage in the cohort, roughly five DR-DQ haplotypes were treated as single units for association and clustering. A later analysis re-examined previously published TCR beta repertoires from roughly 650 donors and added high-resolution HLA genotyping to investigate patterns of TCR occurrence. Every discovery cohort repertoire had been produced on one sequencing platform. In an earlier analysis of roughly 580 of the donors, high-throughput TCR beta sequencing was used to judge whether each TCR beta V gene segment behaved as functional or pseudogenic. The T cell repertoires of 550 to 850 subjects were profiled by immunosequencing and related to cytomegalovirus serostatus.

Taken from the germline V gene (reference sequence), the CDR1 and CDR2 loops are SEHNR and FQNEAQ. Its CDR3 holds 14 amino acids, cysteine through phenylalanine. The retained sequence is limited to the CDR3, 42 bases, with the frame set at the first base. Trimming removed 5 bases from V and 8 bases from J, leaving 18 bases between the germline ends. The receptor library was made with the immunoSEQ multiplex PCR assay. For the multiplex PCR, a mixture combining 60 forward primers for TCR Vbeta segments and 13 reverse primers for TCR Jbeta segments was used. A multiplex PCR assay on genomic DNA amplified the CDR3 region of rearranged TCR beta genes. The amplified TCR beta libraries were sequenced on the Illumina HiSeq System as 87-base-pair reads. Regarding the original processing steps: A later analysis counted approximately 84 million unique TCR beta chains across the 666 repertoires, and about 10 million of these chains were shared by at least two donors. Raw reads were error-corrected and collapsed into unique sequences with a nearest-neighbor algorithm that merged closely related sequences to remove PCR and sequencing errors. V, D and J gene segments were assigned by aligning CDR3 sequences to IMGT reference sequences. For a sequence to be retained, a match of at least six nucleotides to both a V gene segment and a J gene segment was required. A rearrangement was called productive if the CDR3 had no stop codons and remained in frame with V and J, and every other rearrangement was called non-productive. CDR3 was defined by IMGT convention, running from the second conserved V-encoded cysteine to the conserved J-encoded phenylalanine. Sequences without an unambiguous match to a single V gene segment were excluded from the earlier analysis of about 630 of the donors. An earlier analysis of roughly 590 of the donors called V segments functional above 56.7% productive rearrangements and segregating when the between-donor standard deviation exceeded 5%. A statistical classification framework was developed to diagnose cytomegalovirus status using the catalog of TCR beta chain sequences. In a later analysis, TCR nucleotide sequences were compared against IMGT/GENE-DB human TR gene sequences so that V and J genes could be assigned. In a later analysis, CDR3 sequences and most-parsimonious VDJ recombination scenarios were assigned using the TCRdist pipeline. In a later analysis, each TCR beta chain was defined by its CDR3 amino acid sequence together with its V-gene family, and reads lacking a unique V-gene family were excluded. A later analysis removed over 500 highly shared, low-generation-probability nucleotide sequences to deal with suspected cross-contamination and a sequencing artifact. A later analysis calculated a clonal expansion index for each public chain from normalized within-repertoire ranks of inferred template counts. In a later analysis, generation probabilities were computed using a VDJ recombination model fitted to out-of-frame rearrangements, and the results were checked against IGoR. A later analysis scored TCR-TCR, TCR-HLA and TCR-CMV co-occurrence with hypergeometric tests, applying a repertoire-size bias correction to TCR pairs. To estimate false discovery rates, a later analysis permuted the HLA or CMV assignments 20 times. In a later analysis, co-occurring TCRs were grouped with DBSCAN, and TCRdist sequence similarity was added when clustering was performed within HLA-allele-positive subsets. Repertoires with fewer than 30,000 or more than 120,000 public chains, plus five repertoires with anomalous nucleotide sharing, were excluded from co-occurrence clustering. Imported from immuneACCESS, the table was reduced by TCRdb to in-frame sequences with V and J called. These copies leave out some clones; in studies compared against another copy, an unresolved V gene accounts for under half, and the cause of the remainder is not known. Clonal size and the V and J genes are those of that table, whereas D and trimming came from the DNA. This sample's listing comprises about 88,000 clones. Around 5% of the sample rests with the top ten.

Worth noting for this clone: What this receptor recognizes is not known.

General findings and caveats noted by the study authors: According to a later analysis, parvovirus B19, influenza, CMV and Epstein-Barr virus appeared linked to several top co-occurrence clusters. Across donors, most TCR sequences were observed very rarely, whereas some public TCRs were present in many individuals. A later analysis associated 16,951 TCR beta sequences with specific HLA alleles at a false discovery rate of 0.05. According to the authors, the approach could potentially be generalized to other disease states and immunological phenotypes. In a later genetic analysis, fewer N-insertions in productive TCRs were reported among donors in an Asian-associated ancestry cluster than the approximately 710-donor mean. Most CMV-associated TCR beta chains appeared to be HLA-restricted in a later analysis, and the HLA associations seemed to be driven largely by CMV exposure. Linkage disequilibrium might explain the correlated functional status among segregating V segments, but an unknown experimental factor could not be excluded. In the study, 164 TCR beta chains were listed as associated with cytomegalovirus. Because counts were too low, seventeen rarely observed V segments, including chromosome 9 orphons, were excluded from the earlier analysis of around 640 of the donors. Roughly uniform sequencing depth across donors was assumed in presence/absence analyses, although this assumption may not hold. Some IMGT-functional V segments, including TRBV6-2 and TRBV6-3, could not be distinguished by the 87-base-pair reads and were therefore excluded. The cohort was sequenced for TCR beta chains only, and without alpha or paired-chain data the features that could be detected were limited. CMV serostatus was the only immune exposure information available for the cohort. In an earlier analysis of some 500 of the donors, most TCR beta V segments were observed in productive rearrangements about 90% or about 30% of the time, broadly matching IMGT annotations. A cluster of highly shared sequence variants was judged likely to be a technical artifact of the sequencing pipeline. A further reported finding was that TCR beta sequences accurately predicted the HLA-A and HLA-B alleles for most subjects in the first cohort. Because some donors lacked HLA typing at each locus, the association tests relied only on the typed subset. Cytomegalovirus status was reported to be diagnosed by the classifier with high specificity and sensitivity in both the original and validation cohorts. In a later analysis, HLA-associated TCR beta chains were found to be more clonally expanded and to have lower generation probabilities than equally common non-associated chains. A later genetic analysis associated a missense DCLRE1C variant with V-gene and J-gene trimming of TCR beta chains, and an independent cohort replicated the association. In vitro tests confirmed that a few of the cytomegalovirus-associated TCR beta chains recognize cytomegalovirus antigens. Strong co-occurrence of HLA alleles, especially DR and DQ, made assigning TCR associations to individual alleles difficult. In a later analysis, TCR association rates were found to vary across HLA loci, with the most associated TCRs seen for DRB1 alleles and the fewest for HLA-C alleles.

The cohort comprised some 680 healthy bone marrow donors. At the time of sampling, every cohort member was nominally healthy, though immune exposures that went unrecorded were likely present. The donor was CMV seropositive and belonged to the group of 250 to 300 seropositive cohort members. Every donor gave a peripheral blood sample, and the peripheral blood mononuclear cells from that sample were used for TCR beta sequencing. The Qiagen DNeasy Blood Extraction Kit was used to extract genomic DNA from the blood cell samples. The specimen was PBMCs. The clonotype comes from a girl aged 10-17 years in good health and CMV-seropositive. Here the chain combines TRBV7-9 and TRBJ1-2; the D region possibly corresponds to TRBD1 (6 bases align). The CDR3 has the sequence CASSHPHTGYGYTF. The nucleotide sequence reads TGTGCCAGCAGCCACCCCCATACAGGGTACGGCTACACCTTC. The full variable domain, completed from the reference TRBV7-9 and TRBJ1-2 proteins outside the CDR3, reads DTGVSQNPRHKITKRGQNVTFRCDPISEHNRLYWYRQTLGQGPEFLTYFQNEAQLEKSRLLSDRFSAERPKGSFSTLEIQRTEQGDSAMYLCASSHPHTGYGYTFGSGTRLTVV.